One T cell receptor beta chain is described in this entry. Its target is not known. The data derive from a study of T cell repertoires in cytomegalovirus infection. Across the whole study: Shared public TCR beta signatures pointed to both CMV infection and a matching HLA type.

TCRdb used MiXCR to reprocess the reads, holding one entry per CDR3 protein. The repertoire holds just over 150,000 distinct CDR3 sequences, with less than 25% as singletons. CDR3 size: 15 residues. Germline-derived CDR1 and CDR2 are MNHNS and SASEGT. Trimming stripped 9 bases from V and 2 bases from J, with 16 bases between. The study, taken as a whole, reports: The ex vivo response was dominated by HLA-C-restricted CMV-specific TCR beta clonotypes.

The sequence was obtained from a human donor in good health (CMV status not recorded). Some clones in this sample may be carry-over from other donors' samples. V usage is TRBV6-1 and J usage is TRBJ2-2; no firm D call. The source material was PBMCs. CDR3 sequence: CARSHMGHNTGELFF. The CDR3 nucleotides are TGTGCCAGAAGTCACATGGGCCATAACACCGGGGAGCTGTTTTTT.